Each of the 21 T cell receptor beta chains below was sequenced from the same sample in a study of T cell changes during pregnancy in multiple sclerosis. Measured with immunoSEQ multiplex PCR; TCRdb has only the in-frame clones, and not every one. Of 75,000 to 95,000 clones detected, over 80% appear once; the ten largest clones hold 2% to 2.5%. The sequencing here drew on peripheral blood, taken after pregnancy. All receptors come from a female donor with multiple sclerosis, enrolled in a pregnancy study.

The chain is built from TRBV5-1 and TRBJ2-7, with 13 bases identical to TRBD2. Germline CDR1 and CDR2: SGHRS and YFSETQ. The trim removed 0 bases at V and 2 bases at J, leaving 5 bases unmatched. CDR3 length: 17 residues. CDR3 bases: TGCGCCAGCAGCTTGGGGAAGGGACTAGCGGGAACCTACGAGCAGTACTTC. Encoded protein: CASSLGKGLAGTYEQYF.

The chain joins TRBV4-2 to TRBJ1-1; tentatively, D is TRBD1 (5 bases). Between the trimmed V and J ends, which lost 1 base and 0 bases, there was a span of 9 bases. Germline V gene data show CDR1 as LGHNA and CDR2 as YNFKEQ. The CDR3 has 15 amino acids. The CDR3 region has the DNA TGTGCCAGCAGCCAAGGACAGCTATTGAACACTGAAGCTTTCTTT. It codes for CASSQGQLLNTEAFF.

V and J are TRBV6-1 and TRBJ1-3; possible D gene TRBD1, 5 bases. CDR1 is MNHNS and CDR2 is SASEGT in the germline V gene. The CDR3 sequence is 14 residues long. V was trimmed by 7 bases and J by 0 bases, leaving 10 bases between them. The CDR3 coding sequence is TGTGCCAGCACCCTGGGGGGCTCTGGAAACACCATATATTTT. It codes for CASTLGGSGNTIYF.

V usage is TRBV5-1 and J usage is TRBJ2-5; TRBD1 matches 7 bases. V dropped 3 bases and J dropped 2; count of bases not matched to a gene: 10. CDR3 length: 16 residues. Per the germline V gene, CDR1 is SGHRS and CDR2 is YFSETQ. CDR3 nucleotides: TGCGCCAGCAGCTCTAATCCCACAGGGGTGCAAGAGACCCAGTACTTC. Protein sequence: CASSSNPTGVQETQYF.

The chain joins TRBV20-1 to TRBJ1-2, with D possibly being TRBD1 (6 bases). The V gene lost 2 bases and the J gene lost 14 bases, with 15 bases spanning the gap. The CDR3 has 11 residues. Looked up from germline, CDR1 is DFQATT and CDR2 is SNEGSKA (reference sequence). CDR3 protein: CSARPGGGQTF. CDR3 in DNA: TGCAGTGCTAGACCGGGAGGGGGGCAAACCTTC.

The chain links TRBV7-8 to TRBJ1-5; TRBD1 matches 9 bases. After removal of 4 bases from V and 5 bases from J, the junction contained 6 bases not matched to a gene. This CDR3 is built from 15 residues. From germline, CDR1 is SGHVS and CDR2 FQNEAQ. CDR3 sequence: CASSSGQGSHQPQHF. CDR3 in DNA: TGTGCCAGCAGCTCGGGACAGGGTTCCCATCAGCCCCAGCATTTT.

V gene TRBV13 combines with J gene TRBJ2-7; 9 nucleotides agree with TRBD1. The J segment lost 2 bases and the V segment lost 4 bases, leaving 3 bases of the junction unmatched. The CDR3 is 14 amino acids. CDR1 and CDR2 from the germline V gene are PRHDT and FYEKMQ (reference sequence). CDR3: CASSSGQGAYEQYF. The CDR3 DNA reads TGTGCCAGCAGCTCGGGACAGGGTGCCTACGAGCAGTACTTC.

CDR3 DNA: TGTGCCTGGGGTGACAGCCACTACAATGAGCAGTTCTTC. This sequence encodes CAWGDSHYNEQFF. The chain has TRBV30 and TRBJ2-1; perhaps TRBD1 as D (5 bases). The CDR3 is 13 amino acids. Germline lookup yields CDR1 GTSNPN and CDR2 SVGIG (reference sequence). V lost 5 bases, J lost 3 bases, and 11 bases lay in between.

The V gene is TRBV30, the J gene TRBJ2-5, with 8 bases aligning to TRBD2. With 5 bases clipped from V and 5 bases from J, the junction kept 16 bases outside the gene matches. Germline CDR1 is GTSNPN and CDR2 is SVGIG (reference sequence). The CDR3 sequence is 16 residues long. CDR3 in amino acids: CAWGRGPREGRETQYF. In DNA form, the CDR3 reads TGTGCCTGGGGGAGGGGACCCCGGGAGGGGCGCGAGACCCAGTACTTC.

The chain combines TRBV7-9 with TRBJ2-7; 11 bases agree with TRBD2. Germline CDR1 reads SEHNR; CDR2 reads FQNEAQ (reference sequence). The CDR3 extends over 15 amino acids. The V gene end was trimmed by 5 bases and the J gene end by 6 bases; junction bases not matched to a gene: 9. CDR3 coding DNA: TGTGCCAGCAGCGCCACTAGCGGGAGCTTCAGCGAGCAGTACTTC. This encodes CASSATSGSFSEQYF.

V usage is TRBV5-1 and J usage is TRBJ1-2, with TRBD1 as a possible D gene (6 bases). V lost 1 base and J 4 bases, leaving 11 bases between the germline ends. CDR3 length equals 14 residues. Germline V CDR1 and CDR2: SGHRS, YFSETQ. The CDR3 nucleotides read TGCGCCAGCAGCTTGAAGGGGGAAGTCTATGGCTACACCTTC. Translation gives CASSLKGEVYGYTF.

This chain joins TRBV19 and TRBJ2-1; D call uncertain. V dropped 1 base and J dropped 8 bases, with 12 bases sitting between them. Germline V CDR1 and CDR2: LNHDA, SQIVND (reference sequence). The CDR3 totals 14 residues. CDR3 nucleotides: TGTGCCAGTAGTATAGTTTCCCGACTGGATGAGCAGTTCTTC. It is translated as CASSIVSRLDEQFF.

The chain links TRBV2 to TRBJ2-1, with 10 bases that match TRBD2. Per germline, CDR1 SNHLY and CDR2 FYNNEI. V lost 10 bases, J lost 5 bases, and 8 bases stayed unmatched. CDR3 size: 14 residues. CDR3 in amino acids: CATRALAGNNEQFF. CDR3 DNA: TGTGCCACGAGAGCACTAGCGGGAAACAATGAGCAGTTCTTC.

The chain carries TRBV27 and TRBJ1-1, with unresolved D. In germline, CDR1 is MNHEY, CDR2 SMNVEV (reference sequence). The CDR3 is made up of 15 amino acids. Trimming removed 4 bases at V and 5 bases at J, with 17 bases between. Written as DNA, the CDR3 is TGTGCCAGCAGTTCTACCAAACCCACCCTGACTGAAGCTTTCTTT. Translation: CASSSTKPTLTEAFF.

The CDR3 is CASSKTGQSISGANVLTF. CDR3 sequence (DNA): TGTGCCAGCAGTAAAACGGGACAGTCAATCTCTGGGGCCAACGTCCTGACTTTC. The J gene is TRBJ2-6, the V gene TRBV5-8; 7 bases line up with TRBD1. The V segment lost 5 bases and the J segment 0 bases; nucleotides outside the gene matches: 11. Germline V lookup: CDR1 SGHTS, CDR2 YDEGEE. The CDR3 is 18 residues long.

This clone was recorded once. This chain links TRBV6-5 with TRBJ2-1; TRBD1 matches at 9 bases. Germline V lookup: CDR1 MNHEY, CDR2 SVGAGI. V lost 7 bases to trimming and J lost 8 bases; unmatched junction nucleotides: 9. CDR3 length: 14 residues. CDR3 coding DNA: TGTGCCAGCACCACGACAGGGGGGGGCGATGAGCAGTTCTTC. This translates into CASTTTGGGDEQFF.

The V gene is TRBV5-1, the J gene TRBJ1-4; D might be TRBD1 (5 bases). The germline V gene has CDR1 SGHRS and CDR2 YFSETQ. Trimming took off 2 bases at V and 3 bases at J, with 5 bases between the two ends. CDR3 length equals 13 residues. CDR3 amino acids: CASSLGANEKLFF. The CDR3 bases are TGCGCCAGCAGCTTAGGGGCTAATGAAAAACTGTTTTTT.

This clone was observed a single time. V is TRBV29-1 and J is TRBJ1-1, with D tentatively TRBD1 (5 bases). CDR1 and CDR2 from the germline V gene are SQVTM and ANQGSEA. CDR3 length equals 13 residues. V dropped 2 bases and J dropped 4 bases, with 11 bases sitting between them. The CDR3 sequence is CSVEKGRGTEAFF. In DNA, the CDR3 is TGCAGCGTTGAAAAGGGGAGGGGCACTGAAGCTTTCTTT.

V usage is TRBV10-3 and J usage is TRBJ2-1, with D perhaps TRBD1 (5 bases). The CDR3 has 13 residues. Germline values: CDR1 ENHRY, CDR2 SYGVKD. V was pared by 4 bases and J by 5 bases, with 9 bases between. The CDR3 nucleotides are TGTGCCATCAGTGGGGGCCCGGACAATGAGCAGTTCTTC. It encodes CAISGGPDNEQFF.

The genes are TRBV6-1 and TRBJ2-1; TRBD1 matches at 11 bases. Trimming removed 2 bases from V and 9 bases from J; junction bases left unmatched: 9. The length of the CDR3 is 16 residues. CDR1 and CDR2 from the germline V gene are MNHNS and SASEGT. CDR3 protein: CASSESPGQGVGEQFF. The CDR3 coding sequence is TGTGCCAGCAGTGAATCACCGGGACAGGGGGTTGGTGAGCAGTTCTTC.

In this sample, this clone turned up once. This sequence joins TRBV11-2 and TRBJ1-1; 11 nucleotides match TRBD1. Germline trimming cut 5 bases from V and 4 bases from J; bases unmatched to any gene: 6. The germline CDR1 and CDR2 sequences are SGHAT and FQNNGV. This CDR3 region has 15 residues. The CDR3 DNA reads as TGTGCCAGCAGCCGCGGACAGGGGGCTCGCACTGAAGCTTTCTTT. It specifies CASSRGQGARTEAFF. Combining the CDR3 with reference TRBV11-2 and TRBJ1-1 gives the whole variable domain EAGVAQSPRYKIIEKRQSVAFWCNPISGHATLYWYQQILGQGPKLLIQFQNNGVVDDSQLPKDRFSAERLKGVDSTLKIQPAKLEDSAVYLCASSRGQGARTEAFFGQGTRLTVV.